What follows are 21 T cell receptor beta chains derived from one specimen sequenced in a study of shared clonotypes between healthy human individuals. The assay was immunoSEQ multiplex PCR, and TCRdb's table has in-frame clones only and misses some. The sample records 2 million or so clones, about 95% being singletons. Naive CD8 cells, CD45RO-negative and positively selected for CCR7, excluded terminally differentiated effector memory CD45RA+ cells. The material sequenced was naive CD8+ T cells sorted from blood. The receptors derive from a man between 18 and 35 years old in good health.

This rearrangement joins TRBV27 to TRBJ2-7, with D possibly being TRBD1 (6 bases). The CDR3 runs 15 residues. The germline CDR1 and CDR2 sequences are MNHEY and SMNVEV (reference sequence). The V end lost 0 bases, the J end lost 2 bases, and 11 bases lay between the germline ends. CDR3 nucleotide sequence: TGTGCCAGCAGTTTATCCCTAGAGGGGGCCTACGAGCAGTACTTC. This sequence encodes CASSLSLEGAYEQYF.

The chain couples TRBV5-5 to TRBJ2-5, with 8 bases aligning to TRBD2. Germline CDR1 and CDR2: SGHKS and YYEKEE (reference sequence). The junction had 6 bases not matched to a gene; V was cut back by 0 bases and J by 5 bases. The CDR3 totals 15 residues. The CDR3 DNA reads TGTGCCAGCAGCTTGGCTCGGACTAGCTTGGAGACCCAGTACTTC. It specifies CASSLARTSLETQYF.

This clone was detected once. The V gene is TRBV9, the J gene TRBJ2-1, with 7 bases fitting TRBD2. J was trimmed by 10 bases and V by 0 bases; bases with no gene match: 13. The CDR3 covers 16 residues. The germline V gene encodes CDR1 SGDLS and CDR2 YYNGEE. The CDR3 sequence: CASSVGAGLTLIEQFF. The CDR3 DNA reads TGTGCCAGCAGCGTAGGAGCGGGACTGACACTAATAGAGCAGTTCTTC.

To note about this clone: Other DNA sequences in the same sample also yield this CDR3. The chain joins TRBV27 to TRBJ2-5; 9 nucleotides align to TRBD2. The junction had 0 bases not matched to a gene; V was cut back by 2 bases and J by 5 bases. This CDR3 has 13 amino acids. Germline V gene sequence: CDR1 MNHEY, CDR2 SMNVEV (reference sequence). DNA for the CDR3: TGTGCCAGCAGTTTACTAGCGGGGGAGACCCAGTACTTC. Encoded protein: CASSLLAGETQYF.

This sequence joins TRBV6-6 and TRBJ2-1; D is unresolved. Germline V gene lookup returns CDR1 MNHNY and CDR2 SVGAGI (reference sequence). Trimming left V 5 bases short and J 1 base short, with 9 bases between. The CDR3 covers 14 residues. CDR3 in DNA: TGTGCCAGCAGTCAGGATTGGTCCTACAATGAGCAGTTCTTC. This gives the protein CASSQDWSYNEQFF.

The chain links TRBV10-2 to TRBJ2-6; 8 bases agree with TRBD1. Germline CDR1 is WSHSY and CDR2 is SAAADI. J was trimmed by 2 bases and V by 3 bases; bases with no gene match: 0. This CDR3 comprises 15 residues. Written as DNA, the CDR3 is TGCGCCAGCAGTGAACAGGGGGCTGGGGCCAACGTCCTGACTTTC. Amino acid sequence: CASSEQGAGANVLTF.

The CDR3 sequence is CASSPGLSDTQYF. In DNA form, the CDR3 reads TGTGCCAGCAGTCCGGGACTGTCGGATACGCAGTATTTT. The chain couples TRBV27 to TRBJ2-3; D is perhaps TRBD2 (6 bases). This CDR3 has 13 residues. The ends were cut back, 5 bases at V and 6 bases at J, with 12 bases in the middle. Germline loops: CDR1 MNHEY, CDR2 SMNVEV (reference sequence).

The CDR3 region has the DNA TGCGCCAGCAGCTTGTCCAGGATGAACACTGAAGCTTTCTTT. Protein sequence: CASSLSRMNTEAFF. The chain uses TRBV5-1 and TRBJ1-1; no definite D call. The CDR3 runs 14 residues. Germline CDR1 SGHRS, CDR2 YFSETQ. V was pared by 1 base and J by 0 bases, with 7 bases between.

This clone was counted a few times. The rearrangement links TRBV7-3 to TRBJ2-7, with D possibly matching TRBD1 (5 bases). CDR1 is SGHTA and CDR2 is FQGTGA in the germline V gene. Trimming left V 5 bases short and J 0 bases short, with 8 bases between. CDR3 length: 13 amino acids. CDR3 loop: CASSPDNSYEQYF. The CDR3 region has the DNA TGTGCCAGCAGCCCGGACAACTCCTACGAGCAGTACTTC.

This chain joins TRBV6-1 and TRBJ2-3, with TRBD1 as a possible D gene (6 bases). Germline V lookup: CDR1 MNHNS, CDR2 SASEGT. Trimming took off 2 bases at V and 7 bases at J, with 22 bases between the two ends. The CDR3 has 17 amino acids. The DNA for the CDR3 is TGTGCCAGCAGTGAACTCGGACCAAGGGGGATGGGGTATACGCAGTATTTT. It is translated as CASSELGPRGMGYTQYF.

This clone occurred once. The identical CDR3 is also encoded by other nucleotide sequences in the sample. This rearrangement joins TRBV5-1 to TRBJ1-3, with D possibly matching TRBD1 (5 bases). CDR1 and CDR2 (germline): SGHRS, YFSETQ. The CDR3 runs to 15 residues. The V end was cut by 0 bases, the J end by 3 bases, with 10 bases between. The DNA of the CDR3 is TGCGCCAGCAGCTTGGACCAGGGTAGTGGAAACACCATATATTTT. It yields the protein CASSLDQGSGNTIYF.

This chain joins TRBV20-1 and TRBJ2-1; possible D gene TRBD1, 6 bases. Trimming removed 6 bases from V and 12 bases from J, with 12 bases in between. Germline V lookup: CDR1 DFQATT, CDR2 SNEGSKA (reference sequence). The CDR3 length is 10 residues. The CDR3 bases are TGCAGTGCGTCAGGGGATGGGCAGTTCTTC. Encoded protein: CSASGDGQFF.

This sequence joins TRBV4-3 and TRBJ1-6; 8 bases are a match to TRBD1. CDR1 is LGHNA, CDR2 YSLEER, per germline. The length of the CDR3 is 15 residues. The V and J ends lost 0 bases and 9 bases, in that order; junction bases with no gene match: 4. CDR3: CASSQDFQGASPLHF. The CDR3 DNA reads as TGCGCCAGCAGCCAAGATTTCCAGGGGGCTTCACCCCTCCACTTT.

This clone was observed once. V is TRBV27 and J is TRBJ2-7; possibly TRBD1 for D (6 bases). The CDR3 contains 16 residues. V lost 0 bases to trimming and J lost 3 bases, with 15 bases between them. Germline V CDR1 and CDR2: MNHEY, SMNVEV (reference sequence). CDR3 in DNA: TGTGCCAGCAGTTTATCTGTCAGGGGATCTCTCTACGAGCAGTACTTC. Its translation is CASSLSVRGSLYEQYF.

The chain carries TRBV11-2 and TRBJ2-3, with D perhaps TRBD2 (5 bases). The CDR3 runs to 14 residues. The germline V and J ends were trimmed by 3 bases and 0 bases, with 7 bases remaining between them. Germline CDR1 reads SGHAT; CDR2 reads FQNNGV. The CDR3 protein is CASSFLASTDTQYF. DNA of the CDR3: TGTGCCAGCAGCTTCCTAGCTAGCACAGATACGCAGTATTTT.

In this sample, this clone turned up once. The identical CDR3 is also encoded by other nucleotide sequences in the sample. V and J are TRBV29-1 and TRBJ2-3; maybe TRBD1 (6 bases). V was clipped by 0 bases and J by 2 bases, with 12 bases between them. Germline loops: CDR1 SQVTM, CDR2 ANQGSEA. This CDR3 is 15 amino acids long. CDR3 residues: CSVEDRQAHTDTQYF. In DNA form, the CDR3 reads TGCAGCGTTGAAGATCGACAGGCTCACACAGATACGCAGTATTTT.

The V and J genes are TRBV7-9 and TRBJ1-3; D uncertain. Germline lookup yields CDR1 SEHNR and CDR2 FQNEAQ (reference sequence). There are 12 residues in the CDR3. Trimming left V 6 bases short and J 7 bases short, with 10 bases between. The CDR3 spells CASSDFGNTIYF. CDR3 in DNA: TGTGCCAGCAGTGACTTCGGGAACACCATATATTTT.

This chain joins TRBV7-9 and TRBJ1-2, with no clear D. Germline V gene lookup returns CDR1 SEHNR and CDR2 FQNEAQ (reference sequence). Trimming left V 4 bases short and J 8 bases short, with 17 bases between. This CDR3 is built from 14 residues. CDR3 amino acids: CASSSPLARRGYTF. DNA for the CDR3: TGTGCCAGCAGCTCCCCATTGGCCCGGCGCGGCTACACCTTC.

The chain employs TRBV4-3 and TRBJ2-7; D is possibly TRBD1 (6 bases). The germline V gene encodes CDR1 LGHNA and CDR2 YSLEER. The CDR3 spans 19 residues. V lost 0 bases to trimming and J lost 5 bases, with 26 bases between them. CDR3 sequence reads: CASSQDWGTGTLPGDEQYF. The CDR3 coding sequence is TGCGCCAGCAGCCAAGATTGGGGTACAGGGACCCTCCCCGGAGACGAGCAGTACTTC.

The V gene is TRBV5-6, the J gene TRBJ1-2, with no clear D. The V end lost 1 base, the J end lost 1 base, and 14 bases lay between the germline ends. The CDR3 covers 16 residues. CDR1 and CDR2 from the germline V gene are SGHDT and YYEEEE. The CDR3 loop is CASSLSGMGDNYGYTF. As DNA, the CDR3 is TGTGCCAGCAGCTTGAGCGGCATGGGCGATAACTATGGCTACACCTTC.

The chain employs TRBV27 and TRBJ2-1; maybe TRBD2 (5 bases). Germline CDR1 MNHEY, CDR2 SMNVEV (reference sequence). The CDR3 totals 15 residues. Trimming pared 0 bases from V and 7 bases from J, leaving 13 bases between. CDR3 coding DNA: TGTGCCAGCAGTTTATCATTGACGGGAATGAATGAGCAGTTCTTC. Residues: CASSLSLTGMNEQFF.